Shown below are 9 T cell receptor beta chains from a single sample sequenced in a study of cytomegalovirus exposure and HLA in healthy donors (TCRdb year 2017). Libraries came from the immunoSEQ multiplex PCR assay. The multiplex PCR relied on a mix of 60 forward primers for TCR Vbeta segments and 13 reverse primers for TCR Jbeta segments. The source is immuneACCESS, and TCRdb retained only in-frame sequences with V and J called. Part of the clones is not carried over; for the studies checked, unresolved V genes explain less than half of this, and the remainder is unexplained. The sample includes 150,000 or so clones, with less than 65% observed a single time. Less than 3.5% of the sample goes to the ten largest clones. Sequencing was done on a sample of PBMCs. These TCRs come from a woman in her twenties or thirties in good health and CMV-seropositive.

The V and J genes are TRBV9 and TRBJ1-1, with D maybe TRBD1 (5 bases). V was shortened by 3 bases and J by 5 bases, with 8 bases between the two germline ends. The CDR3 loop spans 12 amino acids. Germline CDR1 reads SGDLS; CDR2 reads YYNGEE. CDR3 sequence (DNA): TGTGCCAGCAGCGATCCAGGGACTGAAGCTTTCTTT. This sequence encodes CASSDPGTEAFF.

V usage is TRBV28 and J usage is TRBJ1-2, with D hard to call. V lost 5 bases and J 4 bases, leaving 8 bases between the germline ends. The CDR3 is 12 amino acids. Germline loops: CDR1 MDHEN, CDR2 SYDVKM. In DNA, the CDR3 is TGTGCCAGCAGTACTGCGAGCTATGGCTACACCTTC. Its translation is CASSTASYGYTF.

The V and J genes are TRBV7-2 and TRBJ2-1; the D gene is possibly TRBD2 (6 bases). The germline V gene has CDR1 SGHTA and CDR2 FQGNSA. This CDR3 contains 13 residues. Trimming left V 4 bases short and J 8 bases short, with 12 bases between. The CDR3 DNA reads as TGTGCCAGCAGCTGGGGGGTTCAGGATGAGCAGTTCTTC. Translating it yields CASSWGVQDEQFF.

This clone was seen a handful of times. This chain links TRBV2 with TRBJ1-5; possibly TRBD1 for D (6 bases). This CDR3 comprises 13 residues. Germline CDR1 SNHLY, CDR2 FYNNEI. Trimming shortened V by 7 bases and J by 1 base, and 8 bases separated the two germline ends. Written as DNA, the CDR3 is TGTGCCAGCAAAGGGACAAGCAATCAGCCCCAGCATTTT. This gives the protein CASKGTSNQPQHF.

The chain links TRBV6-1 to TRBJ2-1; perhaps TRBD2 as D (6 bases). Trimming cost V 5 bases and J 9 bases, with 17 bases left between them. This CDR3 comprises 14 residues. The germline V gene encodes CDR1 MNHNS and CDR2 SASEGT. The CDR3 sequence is CASSPLTASAEQFF. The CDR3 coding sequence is TGTGCCAGCAGTCCCCTAACCGCTAGCGCTGAGCAGTTCTTC.

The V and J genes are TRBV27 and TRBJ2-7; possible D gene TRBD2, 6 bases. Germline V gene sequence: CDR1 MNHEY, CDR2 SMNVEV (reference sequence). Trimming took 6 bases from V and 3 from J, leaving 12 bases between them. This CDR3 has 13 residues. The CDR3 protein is CASRYSGDYEQYF. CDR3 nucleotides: TGTGCCAGCAGATATAGCGGAGACTACGAGCAGTACTTC.

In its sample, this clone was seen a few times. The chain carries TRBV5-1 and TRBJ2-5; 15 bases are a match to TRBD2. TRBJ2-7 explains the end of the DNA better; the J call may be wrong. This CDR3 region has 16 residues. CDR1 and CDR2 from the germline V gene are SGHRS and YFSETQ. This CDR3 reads CASSRTSGGAGIEQYF. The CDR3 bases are TGCGCCAGCAGCCGGACTAGCGGGGGGGCGGGGATCGAGCAGTACTTC.

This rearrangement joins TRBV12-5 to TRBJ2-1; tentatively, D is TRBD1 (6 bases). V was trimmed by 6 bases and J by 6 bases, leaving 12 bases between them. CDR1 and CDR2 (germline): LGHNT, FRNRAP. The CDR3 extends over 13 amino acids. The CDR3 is CASGSTGFNEQFF. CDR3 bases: TGTGCTAGTGGCTCTACAGGGTTCAATGAGCAGTTCTTC.

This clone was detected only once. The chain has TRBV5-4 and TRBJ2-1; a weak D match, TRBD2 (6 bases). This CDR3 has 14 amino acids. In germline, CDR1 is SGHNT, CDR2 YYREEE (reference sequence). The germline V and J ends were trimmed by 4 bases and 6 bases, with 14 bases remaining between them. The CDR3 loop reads CASSQLGEVNEQFF. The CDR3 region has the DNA TGTGCCAGCAGCCAGTTAGGGGAGGTCAATGAGCAGTTCTTC.